This T cell receptor (beta chain) was identified during a study of blood T cell repertoires in COVID-19. Study at large: Samples of COVID-19 (acute and convalescent) were obtained from the United States, Italy and Spain. PBMCs, B-cell-depleted T cells, or T cells provided the cDNA or gDNA that made up the material.

Per the original methods: Amplification of reference gene primers was used by the study to estimate nucleated cell counts. The data were produced by immunoSEQ multiplex PCR, yet TCRdb's version contains in-frame clones alone and is incomplete. For V, J and clone size, that table is used; D and trimming come from the DNA. This sample has roughly 20,000 clones, with around 83% found just once. Specimen: peripheral blood. The receptor's source is a human donor with active COVID-19. The donor label of this sample is uncertain.

The chain's CDR3 is CAWTGGYNEQFF. The CDR3 region has the DNA TGTGCCTGGACTGGCGGCTACAATGAGCAGTTCTTC. V and J are TRBV30 and TRBJ2-1, with unresolved D. Germline V gene lookup returns CDR1 GTSNPN and CDR2 SVGIG (reference sequence). The CDR3 is 12 residues long. Trimming removed 4 bases from V and 3 bases from J, with 7 bases in between.